These T cell receptor beta chains were read from a single sample in a study of STAT3 mutations in large granular lymphocyte leukemia. The protocol was immunoSEQ multiplex PCR, while the TCRdb copy is restricted to in-frame clones and leaves out a portion. This table has 35,000 to 40,000 clones, 88% appearing once. The sequenced sample was PBMCs. These receptors originate from a human donor with T large granular lymphocyte leukemia. Some clones in this sample may be carry-over from other donors' samples. The CDR3 runs from the conserved cysteine through the conserved F or W. The D gene is left open where the match is weak. Expanded clones get a size class; other rows say once, few or many, or leave the size out.

>15|-|-|TRBJ2-1|TRBV5-4
TGTGCCAGCAGCCGGGGCGGCGTTTCCTACAATGAGCAGTTCTTC
CASSRGGVSYNEQFF
>14|-|-|TRBJ1-6|TRBV2
TGTGCCAGCAGTGACAGGGGTCCTAATTCACCCCTCCACTTT
CASSDRGPNSPLHF
>16|TRBD2|once|TRBJ2-5|TRBV4-3
TGCGCCAGCAGCCCTAGCGGGGGGGCCGTTCTAGAGACCCAGTACTTC
CASSPSGGAVLETQYF
>14|-|-|TRBJ1-4|TRBV27
TGTGCCAGCAGTCTAATAGGGACTAATGAAAAACTGTTTTTT
CASSLIGTNEKLFF
>15|-|-|TRBJ2-3|TRBV5-4
TGTGCCAGCAGCTTGGCCATATCTAGCACAGATACGCAGTATTTT
CASSLAISSTDTQYF
>14|-|once|TRBJ1-4|TRBV4-3
TGCGCCAGCAGCCAGGCAGATACTAATGAAAAACTGTTTTTT
CASSQADTNEKLFF
>17|TRBD1|-|TRBJ2-5|TRBV29-1
TGCAGCACTCAACGGGACAGGGGGCGAGGGTTTCGAGAGACCCAGTACTTC
CSTQRDRGRGFRETQYF
>13|-|-|TRBJ1-5|TRBV6-6
TGTGCCAGCAGTTACCACAGGAATCAGCCCCAGCATTTT
CASSYHRNQPQHF
>15|TRBD1|-|TRBJ1-1|TRBV10-3
TGTGCCACCCGCCGGTCAGGGGGTGAGGACACTGAAGCTTTCTTT
CATRRSGGEDTEAFF
>16|-|-|TRBJ2-1|TRBV11-2
TGTGCCAGCAGCCAGACGGGACGAGGGGTCCACAATGAGCAGTTCTTC
CASSQTGRGVHNEQFF
>14|TRBD1|-|TRBJ1-2|TRBV10-3
TGTGCCATCAGGGGGGACAGGGGAAGCTATGGCTACACCTTC
CAIRGDRGSYGYTF
>13|TRBD2|-|TRBJ2-5|TRBV5-1
TGCGCCAGCAGCCAGGCGGGGGAGGAGACCCAGTACTTC
CASSQAGEETQYF
>15|TRBD1|once|TRBJ1-4|TRBV18
TGTGCCAGCTCACCTTCGGGGACAGGGGCACAAAAACTGTTTTTT
CASSPSGTGAQKLFF
>12|-|-|TRBJ2-2|TRBV27
TGTGCCAGCAGTTTCCACACCGGGGAGCTGTTTTTT
CASSFHTGELFF
>15|TRBD1|-|TRBJ1-1|TRBV6-5
TGTGCCAGCAGTTACTCCAGGACAGGAGACACTGAAGCTTTCTTT
CASSYSRTGDTEAFF
>15|TRBD1|-|TRBJ2-4|TRBV7-2
TGTGCCAGCAGCCCTGGGACAGGGGCGTTCGGCATTCAGTACTTC
CASSPGTGAFGIQYF
>11|-|-|TRBJ1-2|TRBV30
TGTGCCTGGACGTTCAATCGTGGCTACACCTTC
CAWTFNRGYTF
>13|TRBD1|-|TRBJ2-4|TRBV30
TGTGCCTGGAGTGGACAGGGTTGGAACATTCAGTACTTC
CAWSGQGWNIQYF
>13|-|-|TRBJ1-2|TRBV28
TGTGCCAGCAGCCCACGATTTAACTATGGCTACACCTTC
CASSPRFNYGYTF
>16|TRBD1|few|TRBJ1-5|TRBV19
TGTGCCAGTAGTCACCCCGGCCAGGGGGCAGGGCAGCCCCAGCATTTT
CASSHPGQGAGQPQHF
>16|TRBD1|-|TRBJ2-2|TRBV5-1
TGCGCCAGCAGCCGGGACAGGGGCGCGAACACCGGGGAGCTGTTTTTT
CASSRDRGANTGELFF
>12|-|-|TRBJ2-7|TRBV5-8
TGTGCCAGCAGGCCTGACGCCCCCGAGCAGTACTTC
CASRPDAPEQYF
>13|-|-|TRBJ2-1|TRBV6-4
TGTGCCAGCAGTGGTGGCCAGACGAATGAGCAGTTCTTC
CASSGGQTNEQFF
>14|-|-|TRBJ2-3|TRBV2
TGTGCCAGCAGTATACTGGCGCAGGGAGATACGCAGTATTTT
CASSILAQGDTQYF
>15|-|-|TRBJ1-2|TRBV19
TGTGCCAGTAGTCCCCCGGGGGGGGAAGACTATGGCTACACCTTC
CASSPPGGEDYGYTF
>15|TRBD2|-|TRBJ2-5|TRBV7-7
TGTGCCAGCAGCCTCGGGACTAGCGATGCAGAGACCCAGTACTTC
CASSLGTSDAETQYF
>13|-|-|TRBJ2-5|TRBV15
TGTGCCACCAGCAGAGATCGGGGAGAGACCCAGTACTTC
CATSRDRGETQYF
>15|TRBD1|-|TRBJ1-5|TRBV5-8
TGTGCCAGCAGCCCCTGGCGGGCAGGGGGACAGCCCCAGCATTTT
CASSPWRAGGQPQHF
>13|-|-|TRBJ1-2|TRBV7-8
TGTGCCAGCAGCCGGGGGGCAGACTATGGCTACACCTTC
CASSRGADYGYTF
>16|-|-|TRBJ1-6|TRBV7-2
TGTGCCAGCATACGAGGGGACGGGGGTAATAATTCACCCCTCCACTTT
CASIRGDGGNNSPLHF
>12|TRBD1|-|TRBJ2-5|TRBV29-1
TGCAGCGCCCGACAGGGCAAAGAGACCCAGTACTTC
CSARQGKETQYF
>13|-|-|TRBJ1-5|TRBV19
TGTGCCAGTAGTATAGACAGCCGTCAGCCCCAGCATTTT
CASSIDSRQPQHF
>13|-|-|TRBJ1-2|TRBV27
TGTGCCAGCAGCGAACAGGTTAACTATGGCTACACCTTC
CASSEQVNYGYTF
>16|TRBD1|-|TRBJ1-5|TRBV18
TGTGCCAGCTCACCCGGGACAGGGGATAGCAATCAGCCCCAGCATTTT
CASSPGTGDSNQPQHF
>15|-|-|TRBJ1-1|TRBV23-1
TGCGCCAGCAGTCAATCGAGGGGGGAGAGCACTGAAGCTTTCTTT
CASSQSRGESTEAFF
>13|TRBD1|-|TRBJ1-5|TRBV30
TGTGCCTGGAGTATAGGGGGCGATCAGCCCCAGCATTTT
CAWSIGGDQPQHF
>11|-|-|TRBJ1-2|TRBV5-4
TGTGCCAGCAGCTTGGACTATGGCTACACCTTC
CASSLDYGYTF
>15|-|-|TRBJ1-6|TRBV7-9
TGTGCCAGCAGCTTAGATACGGGAATCAATTCACCCCTCCACTTT
CASSLDTGINSPLHF
>16|TRBD2|-|TRBJ2-3|TRBV9
TGTGCCAGCAGCTCCAGCGGACGGGCGGGAGCGGATACGCAGTATTTT
CASSSSGRAGADTQYF
>15|TRBD1|-|TRBJ2-3|TRBV28
TGTGCCAGCAGCCCTCCCGGGACAGGGGAGAATACGCAGTATTTT
CASSPPGTGENTQYF
>15|TRBD1|once|TRBJ1-6|TRBV2
TGTGCCAGCGGCTCCCAGGGGGCCTATAATTCACCCCTCCACTTT
CASGSQGAYNSPLHF
>15|TRBD1|-|TRBJ1-2|TRBV28
TGTGCCAGCAGTTTTAACCGGGACAGGTCTTATGGCTACACCTTC
CASSFNRDRSYGYTF
>13|-|-|TRBJ1-2|TRBV13
TGTGCCAGCAGCTTTAACAGGGACTATGGCTACACCTTC
CASSFNRDYGYTF
>17|TRBD1|-|TRBJ1-3|TRBV28
TGTGCCAGCAGTTCTTATGGCCGACAGGGACACGGAAACACCATATATTTT
CASSSYGRQGHGNTIYF
>14|-|-|TRBJ1-2|TRBV27
TGTGCCAGCAGTTTAGTGGGGGGTGGGAATGGCTACACCTTC
CASSLVGGGNGYTF
>14|-|-|TRBJ1-6|TRBV14
TGTGCCAGCAGCCAAGTTTCAGGGCGCTCACCCCTCCACTTT
CASSQVSGRSPLHF
>14|TRBD1|-|TRBJ1-2|TRBV16
TGTGCCAGCAGCCTGGCCGGGACAGACTATGGCTACACCTTC
CASSLAGTDYGYTF
>14|-|-|TRBJ1-6|TRBV7-2
TGTGCCAGCAGCTTATTGGGCGGTAATTCACCCCTCCACTTT
CASSLLGGNSPLHF
>15|-|-|TRBJ2-6|TRBV7-6
TGTGCCAGCAGCTTAAGTAACTCTGGGGCCAACGTCCTGACTTTC
CASSLSNSGANVLTF
>14|-|few|TRBJ1-2|TRBV28
TGTGCCAGCAGTTTACTGGGCAGGGACTATGGCTACACCTTC
CASSLLGRDYGYTF
>14|-|-|TRBJ1-2|TRBV7-8
TGTGCCAGCAGCAGGACCACCGATAACTATGGCTACACCTTC
CASSRTTDNYGYTF
>16|TRBD1|-|TRBJ1-2|TRBV7-2
TGTGCCAGCAGCTTAATGACAGGGGGCGCCGGCTATGGCTACACCTTC
CASSLMTGGAGYGYTF
>13|TRBD1|-|TRBJ1-1|TRBV28
TGTGCCAGTACGACAGGGGGCTGGACTGAAGCTTTCTTT
CASTTGGWTEAFF
>13|-|-|TRBJ2-5|TRBV5-4
TGTGCCAGCAGCTTCAGGGACCAAGAGACCCAGTACTTC
CASSFRDQETQYF
>15|TRBD1|-|TRBJ2-7|TRBV7-7
TGTGCTAGCAGCTTAAATGTGGGACAGGGGTACGAGCAGTACTTC
CASSLNVGQGYEQYF
>12|-|few|TRBJ2-5|TRBV15
TGTGCCACCAGCAGAGACCAAGAGACCCAGTACTTC
CATSRDQETQYF
>13|-|-|TRBJ1-1|TRBV7-2
TGTGCCAGCAGCCCATGGACGGGCTTAGAAGCTTTCTTT
CASSPWTGLEAFF